This is a list of T cell receptor beta chains from one sample in a study of CD8+ T cells in alopecia areata. Profiled with immunoSEQ multiplex PCR; TCRdb holds only in-frame clones, not every one. This sample has about 270,000 clones; around three fifths occur once, and the top ten carry 0.75% to 0.95%. The sample was CD4+ T cells sorted from blood, taken at week 52, from a patient treated with tofacitinib. These receptors all come from a human donor with alopecia areata. Each CDR3 is given with its conserved first and last residue. Fields, in order: D gene, CDR3 length, J gene, clone size, V gene, CDR3 protein, CDR3 DNA. The D gene is left open where the match is weak. The listing skips clone size in some rows; elsewhere it reads once, few, many or a size class.

D: .; length: 13; J: TRBJ2-5; size: .; V: TRBV7-3; CDR3: CASSRDAQETQYF; DNA: TGTGCCAGCAGTCGGGACGCCCAAGAGACCCAGTACTTC
D: .; length: 16; J: TRBJ1-4; size: .; V: TRBV6-6; CDR3: CASRAPGRDLGEKLFF; DNA: TGTGCCAGCAGGGCCCCAGGAAGGGACCTTGGTGAAAAACTGTTTTTT
D: .; length: 11; J: TRBJ1-1; size: .; V: TRBV29-1; CDR3: CSVDYWTEAFF; DNA: TGCAGCGTTGATTATTGGACTGAAGCTTTCTTT
D: TRBD1; length: 14; J: TRBJ2-1; size: once; V: TRBV7-8; CDR3: CASSPGTAYNEQFF; DNA: TGTGCCAGCAGCCCAGGGACAGCTTACAATGAGCAGTTCTTC
D: .; length: 15; J: TRBJ1-1; size: once; V: TRBV30; CDR3: CAWSVQRQLNTEASF; DNA: TGTGCCTGGAGTGTACAAAGACAGCTCAACACTGAAGCTTCCTTT
D: .; length: 13; J: TRBJ2-6; size: few; V: TRBV6-5; CDR3: CASALSGANVLTF; DNA: TGTGCCAGCGCCCTCTCTGGGGCCAACGTCCTGACTTTC
D: .; length: 13; J: TRBJ1-6; size: .; V: TRBV25-1; CDR3: CASSEQEYSPLHF; DNA: TGTGCCAGCAGTGAACAGGAGTATTCACCCCTCCACTTT
D: TRBD2; length: 16; J: TRBJ2-2; size: .; V: TRBV19; CDR3: CASSTPGTSGTGELFF; DNA: TGTGCCAGTAGCACACCCGGGACTAGTGGGACCGGGGAGCTGTTTTTT
D: .; length: 13; J: TRBJ1-1; size: .; V: TRBV7-3; CDR3: CASSLGMNTEAFF; DNA: TGTGCCAGCAGCTTGGGGATGAACACTGAAGCTTTCTTT
D: .; length: 13; J: TRBJ2-7; size: few; V: TRBV30; CDR3: CAWKQGPAYEQYF; DNA: TGTGCCTGGAAACAGGGACCTGCCTACGAGCAGTACTTC
D: .; length: 13; J: TRBJ1-5; size: few; V: TRBV7-2; CDR3: CASSYQRGQPQHF; DNA: TGTGCCAGCAGCTACCAGAGGGGGCAGCCCCAGCATTTT
D: TRBD1; length: 15; J: TRBJ1-2; size: .; V: TRBV11-2; CDR3: CASSPPGTGFSGYTF; DNA: TGTGCCAGCAGCCCACCCGGGACAGGCTTCAGTGGCTACACCTTC
D: TRBD1; length: 15; J: TRBJ2-6; size: .; V: TRBV10-2; CDR3: CASSDTGAGANVLTF; DNA: TGCGCCAGCAGTGATACAGGGGCTGGGGCCAACGTCCTGACTTTC
D: TRBD2; length: 17; J: TRBJ2-5; size: .; V: TRBV29-1; CDR3: CSVLPRQSGTPQETQYF; DNA: TGCAGCGTTCTCCCCCGACAGAGCGGGACTCCACAAGAGACCCAGTACTTC
D: TRBD1; length: 12; J: TRBJ2-4; size: .; V: TRBV30; CDR3: CAWTGGKNIQYF; DNA: TGTGCCTGGACAGGGGGCAAAAACATTCAGTACTTC
D: .; length: 14; J: TRBJ2-7; size: few; V: TRBV7-2; CDR3: CASSHRGRSYEQYF; DNA: TGTGCCAGCAGCCACCGGGGGAGAAGCTACGAGCAGTACTTC
D: TRBD1; length: 14; J: TRBJ1-6; size: .; V: TRBV13; CDR3: CASSHRGRESPLHF; DNA: TGTGCCAGCAGCCATAGGGGGCGGGAATCACCCCTCCACTTT
D: .; length: 13; J: TRBJ1-4; size: .; V: TRBV10-2; CDR3: CASSAGEREKLFF; DNA: TGCGCCAGCAGTGCCGGGGAACGGGAAAAACTGTTTTTT
D: .; length: 11; J: TRBJ2-7; size: once; V: TRBV20-1; CDR3: CSASLVREQYF; DNA: TGCAGTGCTAGCCTCGTAAGGGAGCAGTACTTC
D: TRBD1; length: 15; J: TRBJ1-4; size: few; V: TRBV7-9; CDR3: CASSPGQGTNEKLFF; DNA: TGTGCCAGCAGCCCGGGACAGGGAACTAATGAAAAACTGTTTTTT
D: .; length: 15; J: TRBJ2-1; size: once; V: TRBV6-5; CDR3: CASSNGGTVPNEQFF; DNA: TGTGCCAGCAGCAACGGAGGGACAGTACCTAATGAGCAGTTCTTC
D: .; length: 15; J: TRBJ2-1; size: once; V: TRBV29-1; CDR3: CSALSGLVTYNEQFF; DNA: TGCAGCGCTCTATCCGGACTCGTCACCTACAATGAGCAGTTCTTC
D: .; length: 16; J: TRBJ2-1; size: once; V: TRBV15; CDR3: CATSSLGLSSYNEQFF; DNA: TGTGCCACCAGCAGCCTGGGACTGAGCTCCTACAATGAGCAGTTCTTC
D: .; length: 11; J: TRBJ1-2; size: once; V: TRBV30; CDR3: CAWTGAYGYTF; DNA: TGTGCCTGGACGGGGGCCTATGGCTACACCTTC
D: TRBD2; length: 18; J: TRBJ2-3; size: .; V: TRBV10-3; CDR3: CAISEKVSGGALRDTQYF; DNA: TGTGCCATCAGTGAGAAAGTTAGCGGGGGGGCCTTGAGAGATACGCAGTATTTT
D: .; length: 14; J: TRBJ1-5; size: .; V: TRBV7-8; CDR3: CASSETRAFGAQHF; DNA: TGTGCCAGCAGCGAGACGCGGGCGTTTGGGGCCCAGCATTTT